Below are 9 T cell receptor beta chains sequenced from a single sample in a study of control samples from healthy donors and cancer patients. TCRdb's copy holds only in-frame clones and misses some; the assay was immunoSEQ multiplex PCR. Of about 80,000 clones listed, roughly 84% are singletons. The material sequenced was PBMCs. These receptor sequences come from a man in his sixties with head and neck cancer.

This clone was counted between two and nine times. The same CDR3 arises from other DNA sequences in this sample as well. CDR3 nucleotides: TGCGCCAGCAGCTTGGTGGCCCCGGATACGCAGTATTTT. Its protein is CASSLVAPDTQYF. The chain recombines TRBV5-1 with TRBJ2-3; no firm D call. This CDR3 is built from 13 residues. Per the germline V gene, CDR1 is SGHRS and CDR2 is YFSETQ. Trimming left V 0 bases short and J 6 bases short, with 8 bases between. Full variable domain (remainder filled in from reference TRBV5-1 and TRBJ2-3): KAGVTQTPRYLIKTRGQQVTLSCSPISGHRSVSWYQQTPGQGLQFLFEYFSETQRNKGNFPGRFSGRQFSNSRSEMNVSTLELGDSALYLCASSLVAPDTQYFGPGTRLTVL.

The J gene is TRBJ2-3, the V gene TRBV7-9, with a tentative D call TRBD2 (6 bases). Germline lookup yields CDR1 SEHNR and CDR2 FQNEAQ (reference sequence). The CDR3 is 14 residues long. Trimming stripped 5 bases from V and 2 bases from J, with 11 bases between. The CDR3 is CASSRDSFTDTQYF. The DNA of the CDR3 is TGTGCCAGCAGCCGGGACTCCTTCACAGATACGCAGTATTTT.

This rearrangement joins TRBV11-2 to TRBJ2-1, with 9 bases aligning to TRBD2. CDR3 length: 15 amino acids. V lost 2 bases to trimming and J lost 7 bases; unmatched junction nucleotides: 6. The germline gives CDR1 SGHAT, CDR2 FQNNGV. CDR3 nucleotide sequence: TGTGCCAGCAGCTTATTTAGCGGGAGTAGAAATGAGCAGTTCTTC. It specifies CASSLFSGSRNEQFF.

This chain links TRBV19 with TRBJ2-6, with 11 nucleotides matching TRBD2. Germline-derived CDR1 and CDR2 are LNHDA and SQIVND (reference sequence). V was pared by 6 bases and J by 0 bases, with 10 bases of the junction left unmatched. The CDR3 is made up of 19 amino acids. The CDR3 loop is CASSRPGLAASSGANVLTF. The CDR3 DNA follows: TGTGCCAGTAGCCGTCCGGGACTAGCGGCAAGCTCTGGGGCCAACGTCCTGACTTTC.

This chain links TRBV4-1 with TRBJ2-7, with a possible D match to TRBD1 (7 bases). The CDR3 sequence is 14 residues long. V lost 0 bases and J 6 bases, leaving 12 bases between the germline ends. Germline CDR1 and CDR2: MGHRA and YSYEKL. CDR3: CASSQEGQGGEQYF. CDR3 nucleotide sequence: TGCGCCAGCAGCCAAGAAGGGCAGGGGGGCGAGCAGTACTTC.

The chain employs TRBV18 and TRBJ1-6; no firm D call. This CDR3 region has 15 residues. Germline V gene data show CDR1 as KGHSH and CDR2 as LQKENI. The germline V and J ends were trimmed by 4 bases and 0 bases, with 7 bases remaining between them. CDR3 residues: CASSLVSSYNSPLHF. The CDR3 coding sequence is TGTGCCAGCTCACTCGTTAGCTCCTATAATTCACCCCTCCACTTT.

The chain employs TRBV23-1 and TRBJ1-3, with D possibly being TRBD1 (5 bases). TRBV23-1 falls under the ORF class, with uncertain function. This CDR3 is 16 amino acids long. Trimming took 3 bases from V and 4 from J, leaving 16 bases between them. DNA of the CDR3: TGCGCCAGCAGTCAGATAAAAGGGGCGAAGGGAAACACCATATATTTT. Encoded protein: CASSQIKGAKGNTIYF.

The J gene is TRBJ2-5, the V gene TRBV6-5; TRBD1 might be the D (6 bases). Between the trimmed V and J ends, which lost 7 bases and 5 bases, there was a span of 14 bases. The CDR3 spans 13 residues. Per germline, CDR1 MNHEY and CDR2 SVGAGI. CDR3 nucleotides: TGTGCCAGCACCTACAGGGAGAGGGAGACCCAGTACTTC. Amino acids: CASTYRERETQYF.

V is TRBV11-2 and J is TRBJ2-1; D remains unclear. V gave up 5 bases and J gave up 7 bases, with 12 bases separating them. CDR3 length equals 13 residues. Germline assignment: CDR1 SGHAT and CDR2 FQNNGV. Here the CDR3 DNA reads TGTGCCAGCAGCCCAGTGGCTCAGAATGAGCAGTTCTTC. Its protein is CASSPVAQNEQFF. The full variable domain, its missing parts supplied by reference TRBV11-2 and TRBJ2-1, is EAGVAQSPRYKIIEKRQSVAFWCNPISGHATLYWYQQILGQGPKLLIQFQNNGVVDDSQLPKDRFSAERLKGVDSTLKIQPAKLEDSAVYLCASSPVAQNEQFFGPGTRLTVL.